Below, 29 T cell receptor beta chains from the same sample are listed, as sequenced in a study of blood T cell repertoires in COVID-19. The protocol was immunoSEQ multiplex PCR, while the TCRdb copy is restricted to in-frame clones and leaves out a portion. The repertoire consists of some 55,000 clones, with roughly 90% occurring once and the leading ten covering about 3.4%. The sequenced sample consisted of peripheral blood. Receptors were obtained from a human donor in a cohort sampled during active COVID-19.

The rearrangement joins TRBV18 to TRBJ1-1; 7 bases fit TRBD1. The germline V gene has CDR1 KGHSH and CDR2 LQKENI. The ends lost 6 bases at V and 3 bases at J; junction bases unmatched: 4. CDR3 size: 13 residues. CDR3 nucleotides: TGTGCCAGCTCCTGGGACAGATACACTGAAGCTTTCTTT. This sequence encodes CASSWDRYTEAFF.

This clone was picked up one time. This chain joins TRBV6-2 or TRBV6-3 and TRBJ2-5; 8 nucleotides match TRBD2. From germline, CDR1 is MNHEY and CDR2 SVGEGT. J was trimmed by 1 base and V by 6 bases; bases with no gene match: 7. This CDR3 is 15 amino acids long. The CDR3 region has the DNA TGTGCCAGCAGCTCCACTACTAGCGGCCAAGAGACCCAGTACTTC. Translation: CASSSTTSGQETQYF.

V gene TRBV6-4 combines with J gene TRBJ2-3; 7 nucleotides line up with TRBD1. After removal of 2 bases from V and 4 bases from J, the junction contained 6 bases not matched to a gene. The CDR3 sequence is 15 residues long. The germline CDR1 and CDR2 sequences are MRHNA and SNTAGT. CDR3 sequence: CASSDRETGPDTQYF. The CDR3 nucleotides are TGTGCCAGCAGTGACCGTGAGACAGGGCCAGATACGCAGTATTTT.

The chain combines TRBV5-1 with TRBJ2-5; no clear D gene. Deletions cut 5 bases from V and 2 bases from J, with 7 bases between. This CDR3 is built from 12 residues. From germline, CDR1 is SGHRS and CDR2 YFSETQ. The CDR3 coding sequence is TGCGCCAGCAGTGGCAGTCAAGAGACCCAGTACTTC. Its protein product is CASSGSQETQYF.

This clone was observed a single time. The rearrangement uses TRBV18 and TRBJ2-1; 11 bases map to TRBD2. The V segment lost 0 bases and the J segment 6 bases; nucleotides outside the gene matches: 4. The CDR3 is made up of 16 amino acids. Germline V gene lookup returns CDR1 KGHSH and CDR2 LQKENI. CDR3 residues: CASSPPSGGGSNEQFF. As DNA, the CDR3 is TGTGCCAGCTCACCACCTAGCGGGGGGGGAAGCAATGAGCAGTTCTTC. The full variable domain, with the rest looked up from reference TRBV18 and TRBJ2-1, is NAGVMQNPRHLVRRRGQEARLRCSPMKGHSHVYWYRQLPEEGLKFMVYLQKENIIDESGMPKERFSAEFPKEGPSILRIQQVVRGDSAAYFCASSPPSGGGSNEQFFGPGTRLTVL.

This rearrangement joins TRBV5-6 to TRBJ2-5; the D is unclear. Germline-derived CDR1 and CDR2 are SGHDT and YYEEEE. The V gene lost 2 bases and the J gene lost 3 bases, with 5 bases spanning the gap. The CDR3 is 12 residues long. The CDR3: CASSFEKETQYF. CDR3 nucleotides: TGTGCCAGCAGCTTTGAGAAAGAGACCCAGTACTTC.

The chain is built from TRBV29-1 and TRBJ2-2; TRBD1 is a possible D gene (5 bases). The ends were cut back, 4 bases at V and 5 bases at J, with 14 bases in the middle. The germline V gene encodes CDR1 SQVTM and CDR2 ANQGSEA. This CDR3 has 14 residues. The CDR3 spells CSVGWTLDTGELFF. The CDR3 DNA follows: TGCAGCGTTGGGTGGACACTTGATACCGGGGAGCTGTTTTTT.

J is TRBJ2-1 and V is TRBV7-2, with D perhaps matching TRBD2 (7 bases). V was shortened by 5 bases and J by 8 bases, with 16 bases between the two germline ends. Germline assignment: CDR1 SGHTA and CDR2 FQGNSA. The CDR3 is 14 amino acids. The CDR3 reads CASSLGGASDEQFF. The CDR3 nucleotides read TGTGCCAGCAGCCTGGGGGGGGCGTCGGATGAGCAGTTCTTC.

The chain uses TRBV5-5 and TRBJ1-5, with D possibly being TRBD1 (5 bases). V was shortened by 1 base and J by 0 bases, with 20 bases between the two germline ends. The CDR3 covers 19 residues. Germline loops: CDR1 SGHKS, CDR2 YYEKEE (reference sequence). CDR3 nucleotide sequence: TGTGCCAGCAGCTTGAATTTTCTCACCTATGACAGTAGCAATCAGCCCCAGCATTTT. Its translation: CASSLNFLTYDSSNQPQHF.

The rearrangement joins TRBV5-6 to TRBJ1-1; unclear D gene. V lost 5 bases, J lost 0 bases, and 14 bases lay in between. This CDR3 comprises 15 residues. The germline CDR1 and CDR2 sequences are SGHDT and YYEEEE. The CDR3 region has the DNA TGTGCCAGCAGTTCCGGGGAGGCAGTGAACACTGAAGCTTTCTTT. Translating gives CASSSGEAVNTEAFF.

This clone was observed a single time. DNA of the CDR3: TGCGCCAGCAGCTCGGGAATTTTGAGCACTGAAGCTTTCTTT. This translates into CASSSGILSTEAFF. The rearrangement joins TRBV5-1 to TRBJ1-1; D gene ambiguous. Germline-derived CDR1 and CDR2 are SGHRS and YFSETQ. CDR3 length: 14 amino acids. V dropped 3 bases and J dropped 4 bases, with 13 bases sitting between them.

CDR3 loop: CASSLSWRVDYEQYF. CDR3 in DNA: TGTGCCAGCAGTTTATCTTGGCGGGTAGACTACGAGCAGTACTTC. V usage is TRBV27 and J usage is TRBJ2-7, with a possible D match to TRBD2 (5 bases). V lost 0 bases and J 3 bases, leaving 12 bases between the germline ends. This CDR3 spans 15 amino acids. Germline V gene sequence: CDR1 MNHEY, CDR2 SMNVEV (reference sequence).

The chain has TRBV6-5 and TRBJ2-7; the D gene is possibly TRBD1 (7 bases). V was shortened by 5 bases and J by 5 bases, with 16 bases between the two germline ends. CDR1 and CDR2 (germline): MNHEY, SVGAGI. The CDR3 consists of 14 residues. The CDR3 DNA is TGTGCCAGCAGTAGGGGGCGGGGATACCACGAGCAGTACGTC. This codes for CASSRGRGYHEQYV.

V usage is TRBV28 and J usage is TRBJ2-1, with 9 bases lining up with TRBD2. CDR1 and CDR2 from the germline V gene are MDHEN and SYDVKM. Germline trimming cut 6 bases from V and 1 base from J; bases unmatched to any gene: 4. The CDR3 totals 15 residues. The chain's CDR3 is CASRIAGASYNEQFF. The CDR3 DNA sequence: TGTGCCAGCAGGATAGCGGGGGCATCCTACAATGAGCAGTTCTTC.

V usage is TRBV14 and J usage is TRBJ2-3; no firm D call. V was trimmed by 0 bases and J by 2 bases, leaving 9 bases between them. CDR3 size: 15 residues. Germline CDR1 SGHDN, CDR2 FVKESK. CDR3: CASSQDPTVTDTQYF. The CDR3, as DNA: TGTGCCAGCAGCCAAGATCCGACTGTCACAGATACGCAGTATTTT.

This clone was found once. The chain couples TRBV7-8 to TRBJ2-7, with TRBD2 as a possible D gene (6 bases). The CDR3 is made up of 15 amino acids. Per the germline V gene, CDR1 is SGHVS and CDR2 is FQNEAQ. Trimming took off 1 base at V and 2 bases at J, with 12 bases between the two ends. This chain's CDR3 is CASSLGTIRAYEQYF. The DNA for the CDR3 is TGTGCCAGCAGCTTAGGGACTATAAGGGCCTACGAGCAGTACTTC.

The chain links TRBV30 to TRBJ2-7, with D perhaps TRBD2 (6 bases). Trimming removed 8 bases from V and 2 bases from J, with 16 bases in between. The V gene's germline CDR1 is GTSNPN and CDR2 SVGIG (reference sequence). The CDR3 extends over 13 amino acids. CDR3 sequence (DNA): TGTGCCAGCTCCTTAGCGGATACCTACGAGCAGTACTTC. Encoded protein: CASSLADTYEQYF.

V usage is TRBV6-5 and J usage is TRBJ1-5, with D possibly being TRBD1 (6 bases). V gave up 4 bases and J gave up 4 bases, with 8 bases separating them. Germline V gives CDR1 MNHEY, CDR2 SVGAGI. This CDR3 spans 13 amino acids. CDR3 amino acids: CASSSQGNQPQHF. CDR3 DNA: TGTGCCAGCAGTTCGCAGGGGAATCAGCCCCAGCATTTT.

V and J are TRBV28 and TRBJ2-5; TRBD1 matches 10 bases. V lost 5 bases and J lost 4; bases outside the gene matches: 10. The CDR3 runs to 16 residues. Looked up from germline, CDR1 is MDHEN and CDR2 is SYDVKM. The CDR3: CASSPRQGAAGETQYF. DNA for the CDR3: TGTGCCAGCAGTCCCCGACAGGGGGCGGCGGGAGAGACCCAGTACTTC.

CDR3 region: CASSKKQGTNEKLFF. The CDR3 region has the DNA TGTGCCAGCAGCAAAAAACAGGGGACTAATGAAAAACTGTTTTTT. This chain links TRBV7-2 with TRBJ1-4; 7 bases fit TRBD1. Germline V lookup: CDR1 SGHTA, CDR2 FQGNSA. The J segment lost 2 bases and the V segment lost 5 bases, leaving 5 bases of the junction unmatched. The length of the CDR3 is 15 residues. The whole variable domain, remainder taken from reference TRBV7-2 and TRBJ1-4, is GAGVSQSPSNKVTEKGKDVELRCDPISGHTALYWYRQSLGQGLEFLIYFQGNSAPDKSGLPSDRFSAERTGGSVSTLTIQRTQQEDSAVYLCASSKKQGTNEKLFFGSGTQLSVL.

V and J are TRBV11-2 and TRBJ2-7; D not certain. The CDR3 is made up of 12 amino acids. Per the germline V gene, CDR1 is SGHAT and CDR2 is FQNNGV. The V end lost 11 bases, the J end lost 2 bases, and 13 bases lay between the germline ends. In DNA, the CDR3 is TGTGCCTCAGCCGGGTTCACCTACGAGCAGTACTTC. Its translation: CASAGFTYEQYF.

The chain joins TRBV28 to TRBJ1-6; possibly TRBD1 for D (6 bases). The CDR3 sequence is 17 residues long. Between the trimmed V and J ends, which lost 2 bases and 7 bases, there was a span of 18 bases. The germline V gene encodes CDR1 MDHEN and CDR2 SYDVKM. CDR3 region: CASSLSRSDSLNSPLHF. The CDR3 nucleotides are TGTGCCAGCAGTTTAAGTCGTTCGGACAGTTTAAATTCACCCCTCCACTTT. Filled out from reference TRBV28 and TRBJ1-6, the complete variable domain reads DVKVTQSSRYLVKRTGEKVFLECVQDMDHENMFWYRQDPGLGLRLIYFSYDVKMKEKGDIPEGYSVSREKKERFSLILESASTNQTSMYLCASSLSRSDSLNSPLHFGNGTRLTVT.

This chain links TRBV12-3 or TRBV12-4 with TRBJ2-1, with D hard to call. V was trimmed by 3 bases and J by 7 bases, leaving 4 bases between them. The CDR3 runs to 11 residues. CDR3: CASSLRNEQFF. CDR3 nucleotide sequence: TGTGCCAGCAGTTTGAGGAATGAGCAGTTCTTC.

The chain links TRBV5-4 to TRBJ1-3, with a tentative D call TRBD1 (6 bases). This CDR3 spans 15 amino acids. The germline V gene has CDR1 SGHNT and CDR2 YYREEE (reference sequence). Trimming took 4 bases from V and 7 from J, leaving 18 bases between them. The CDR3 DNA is TGTGCCAGCAGCACCGGACAGCGTGGGATGAACACCATATATTTT. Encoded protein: CASSTGQRGMNTIYF.

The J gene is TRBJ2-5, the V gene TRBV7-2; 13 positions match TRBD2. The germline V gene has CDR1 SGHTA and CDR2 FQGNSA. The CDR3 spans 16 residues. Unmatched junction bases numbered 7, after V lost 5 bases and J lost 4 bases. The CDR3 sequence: CASSQTSGGAGETQYF. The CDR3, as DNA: TGTGCCAGCAGCCAAACTAGCGGGGGGGCCGGAGAGACCCAGTACTTC.

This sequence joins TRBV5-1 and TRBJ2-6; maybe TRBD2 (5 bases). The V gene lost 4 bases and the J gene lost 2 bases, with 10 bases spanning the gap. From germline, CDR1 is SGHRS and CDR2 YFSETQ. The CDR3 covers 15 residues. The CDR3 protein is CASSPEAAGANVLTF. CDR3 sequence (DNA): TGCGCCAGCAGCCCGGAGGCAGCTGGGGCCAACGTCCTGACTTTC.

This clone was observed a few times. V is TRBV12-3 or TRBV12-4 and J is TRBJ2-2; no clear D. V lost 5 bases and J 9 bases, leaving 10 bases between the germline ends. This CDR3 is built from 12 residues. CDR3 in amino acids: CASSKQYRELFF. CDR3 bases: TGTGCCAGCAGTAAACAGTACCGGGAGCTGTTTTTT.

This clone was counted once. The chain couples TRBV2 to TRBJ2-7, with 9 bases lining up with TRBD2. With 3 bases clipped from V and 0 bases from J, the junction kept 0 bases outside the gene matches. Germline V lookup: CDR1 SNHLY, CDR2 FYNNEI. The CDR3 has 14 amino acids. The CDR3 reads CASSDSGSSYEQYF. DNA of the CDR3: TGTGCCAGCAGTGATAGCGGGAGCTCCTACGAGCAGTACTTC.

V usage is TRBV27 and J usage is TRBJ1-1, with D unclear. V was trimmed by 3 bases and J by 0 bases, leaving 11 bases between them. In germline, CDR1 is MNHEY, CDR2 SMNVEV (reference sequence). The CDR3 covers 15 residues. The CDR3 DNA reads TGTGCCAGCAGTTTTTCCCGAACAGTGAACACTGAAGCTTTCTTT. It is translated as CASSFSRTVNTEAFF.